Below are 26 T cell receptor beta chains sequenced from a single sample in a study of blood T cell repertoires in COVID-19. Method: immunoSEQ multiplex PCR; TCRdb's copy keeps in-frame clones and lacks some. The data contain around 150,000 clones, approximately 80% of them seen just once; the ten biggest clones take up around 10%. Sequenced: peripheral blood. These TCRs come from a woman aged 80 or over in a cohort sampled during active or convalescent COVID-19.

The rearrangement uses TRBV5-1 and TRBJ2-1, with 10 bases aligning to TRBD2. The germline V gene encodes CDR1 SGHRS and CDR2 YFSETQ. With 4 bases clipped from V and 3 bases from J, the junction kept 4 bases outside the gene matches. The CDR3 spans 15 residues. The CDR3 coding sequence is TGCGCCAGCAGCCCTAGCGGGGGACACTACAATGAGCAGTTCTTC. Amino acids: CASSPSGGHYNEQFF.

The chain carries TRBV15 and TRBJ1-1; D remains unclear. The CDR3 loop spans 15 amino acids. The germline V gene has CDR1 LNHNV and CDR2 YYDKDF (reference sequence). V lost 1 base to trimming and J lost 0 bases, with 9 bases between them. The CDR3: CATSRGASMNTEAFF. As DNA, the CDR3 is TGTGCCACCAGCAGAGGGGCCTCAATGAACACTGAAGCTTTCTTT.

Worth noting for this clone: Other DNA sequences in this specimen translate into the identical CDR3. The J gene is TRBJ2-3, the V gene TRBV6-5; 7 bases map to TRBD2. CDR3 length equals 14 residues. CDR1 MNHEY and CDR2 SVGAGI come from the germline V gene. After removal of 8 bases from V and 2 bases from J, the junction contained 7 bases not matched to a gene. The CDR3: CASGAGLPTDTQYF. DNA for the CDR3: TGTGCCAGCGGGGCGGGACTACCCACAGATACGCAGTATTTT.

This clone is a singleton in its sample. The chain carries TRBV9 and TRBJ2-2; 16 nucleotides align to TRBD2. This CDR3 comprises 19 residues. In germline, CDR1 is SGDLS, CDR2 YYNGEE. Losses at the gene ends were 4 bases for V and 7 bases for J; bases not matched to a gene: 13. CDR3 loop: CASSPSRGLAGGFHGELFF. The CDR3 region has the DNA TGTGCCAGCAGCCCCTCCCGGGGACTAGCGGGGGGGTTCCACGGGGAGCTGTTTTTT.

This clone showed up just a few times. The V and J genes are TRBV6-1 and TRBJ1-5; maybe TRBD1 (5 bases). V lost 2 bases to trimming and J lost 2 bases, with 10 bases between them. Germline CDR1 MNHNS, CDR2 SASEGT. The CDR3 contains 15 residues. CDR3 loop: CASSELRGRNQPQHF. The CDR3 DNA sequence: TGTGCCAGCAGTGAACTAAGGGGCCGCAATCAGCCCCAGCATTTT.

V and J are TRBV2 and TRBJ2-4; TRBD2 agrees at 11 bases. The CDR3 is 15 residues long. J lost 3 bases, V lost 6 bases, and 4 bases had no gene match. CDR1 is SNHLY and CDR2 is FYNNEI in the germline V gene. The DNA of the CDR3 is TGTGCCAGCAGGTCGACTAGCGGGAACAAAAACATTCAGTACTTC. Translated: CASRSTSGNKNIQYF.

The chain combines TRBV19 with TRBJ2-7; 8 bases match TRBD1. Germline CDR1 and CDR2: LNHDA and SQIVND (reference sequence). The trim removed 7 bases at V and 0 bases at J, leaving 8 bases unmatched. The CDR3 runs to 15 residues. As DNA, the CDR3 is TGTGCCAGTACCCCGGACAGGGCGAGCTCCTACGAGCAGTACTTC. Its translation: CASTPDRASSYEQYF.

Here the CDR3 reads CATLGTGPFNEQFF. The DNA for the CDR3 is TGTGCCACCCTGGGGACAGGGCCCTTCAATGAGCAGTTCTTC. This chain connects TRBV2 to TRBJ2-1; TRBD1 matches 9 bases. Germline CDR1 reads SNHLY; CDR2 reads FYNNEI. V dropped 10 bases and J dropped 6; count of bases not matched to a gene: 10. The CDR3 sequence is 14 residues long.

V is TRBV18 and J is TRBJ1-2, with unresolved D. With 2 bases removed from V and 5 bases from J, the gap between germline ends came to 15 bases. This CDR3 region has 15 residues. Germline values: CDR1 KGHSH, CDR2 LQKENI. Written as DNA, the CDR3 is TGTGCCAGCTCACCAAACCGCGCCCAGGCATATGGCTACACCTTC. Residues: CASSPNRAQAYGYTF. The variable domain in full, with the rest retrieved from reference TRBV18 and TRBJ1-2, is NAGVMQNPRHLVRRRGQEARLRCSPMKGHSHVYWYRQLPEEGLKFMVYLQKENIIDESGMPKERFSAEFPKEGPSILRIQQVVRGDSAAYFCASSPNRAQAYGYTFGSGTRLTVV.

The chain combines TRBV5-1 with TRBJ1-2; 8 nucleotides agree with TRBD1. Germline CDR1 reads SGHRS; CDR2 reads YFSETQ. This CDR3 comprises 17 residues. Germline trimming cut 0 bases from V and 2 bases from J; bases unmatched to any gene: 9. The CDR3 nucleotides are TGCGCCAGCAGCTTGGATCCTGACAGGGGTGAGAACTATGGCTACACCTTC. This sequence encodes CASSLDPDRGENYGYTF.

The chain couples TRBV12-3 or TRBV12-4 to TRBJ1-2, with a tentative D call TRBD1 (6 bases). The length of the CDR3 is 11 residues. With 10 bases removed from V and 8 bases from J, the gap between germline ends came to 14 bases. The CDR3 nucleotides are TGTGCCACCGCTAGGGGGTCAGGCTACACCTTC. The encoded protein is CATARGSGYTF.

The gene calls are TRBV4-1 and TRBJ1-3; tentatively, D is TRBD1 (5 bases). The germline V gene encodes CDR1 MGHRA and CDR2 YSYEKL. Trimming took off 1 base at V and 1 base at J, with 11 bases between the two ends. The CDR3 runs to 16 residues. The CDR3 region has the DNA TGCGCCAGCAGCCAAGGTCGCAGGGCGTCTGGAAACACCATATATTTT. This sequence encodes CASSQGRRASGNTIYF.

V usage is TRBV19 and J usage is TRBJ1-2; 8 positions agree with TRBD1. Per the germline V gene, CDR1 is LNHDA and CDR2 is SQIVND (reference sequence). The CDR3 has 18 amino acids. The ends lost 3 bases at V and 1 base at J; junction bases unmatched: 13. The CDR3 nucleotides are TGTGCCAGTAGTATCTTCTTTACCGGGACAGGTGATAACTATGGCTACACCTTC. It is translated as CASSIFFTGTGDNYGYTF.

This chain links TRBV18 with TRBJ1-4; D ambiguous. V dropped 5 bases and J dropped 8 bases, with 9 bases sitting between them. The CDR3 loop spans 12 amino acids. Germline CDR1 and CDR2: KGHSH and LQKENI. CDR3 DNA sequence: TGTGCCAGCTCAAGTAGGGAGGAAAAACTGTTTTTT. Residues: CASSSREEKLFF.

J is TRBJ1-1 and V is TRBV19; D is possibly TRBD1 (6 bases). Trimming shortened V by 4 bases and J by 7 bases, and 13 bases separated the two germline ends. Germline assignment: CDR1 LNHDA and CDR2 SQIVND (reference sequence). The CDR3 spans 13 residues. The CDR3 spells CASSTGQNFEAFF. In DNA form, the CDR3 reads TGTGCCAGTAGTACGGGACAAAATTTTGAAGCTTTCTTT.

The chain is built from TRBV20-1 and TRBJ1-2; D is uncertain. The CDR3 contains 13 residues. Germline CDR1 DFQATT, CDR2 SNEGSKA (reference sequence). With 3 bases removed from V and 7 bases from J, the gap between germline ends came to 15 bases. In DNA, the CDR3 is TGCAGTGCTAGTCTTCCGAAGGAGGGTGGCTACACCTTC. Translation: CSASLPKEGGYTF.

This rearrangement joins TRBV2 to TRBJ2-2; D ambiguous. Germline V CDR1 and CDR2: SNHLY, FYNNEI. V gave up 11 bases and J gave up 1 base, with 11 bases separating them. CDR3 length: 13 amino acids. CDR3 residues: CAALGMNTGELFF. In DNA form, the CDR3 reads TGTGCCGCCTTGGGCATGAACACCGGGGAGCTGTTTTTT.

V gene TRBV5-1 combines with J gene TRBJ1-2; 7 positions match TRBD1. This CDR3 has 15 residues. Trimming took 1 base from V and 1 from J; bases not matched to a gene: 4. Germline lookup yields CDR1 SGHRS and CDR2 YFSETQ. Here the CDR3 reads CASSLLAGGNYGYTF. As DNA, the CDR3 is TGCGCCAGCAGCTTGTTAGCAGGGGGTAACTATGGCTACACCTTC.

The genes are TRBV30 and TRBJ1-1; TRBD1 is a possible D gene (5 bases). The CDR3 runs to 13 residues. Germline V gives CDR1 GTSNPN, CDR2 SVGIG (reference sequence). Trimming cost V 6 bases and J 1 base, with 12 bases left between them. The CDR3 DNA follows: TGTGCCTGCCCAGGGAAGACGAACACTGAAGCTTTCTTT. Its protein is CACPGKTNTEAFF.

The sample holds one count of this clone. J is TRBJ2-3 and V is TRBV5-1, with D uncertain. V shed 4 bases and J shed 4 bases, with 10 bases lying between them. This CDR3 has 13 amino acids. From germline, CDR1 is SGHRS and CDR2 YFSETQ. The CDR3 DNA sequence: TGCGCCAGCAGCCGAGCTGCGGCAGATACGCAGTATTTT. This codes for CASSRAAADTQYF.

This clone was seen only once. J is TRBJ1-5 and V is TRBV12-3 or TRBV12-4; weak D call: TRBD1 (6 bases). The V and J ends lost 6 bases and 4 bases respectively, with 10 bases between them. This CDR3 is 13 amino acids long. The CDR3 DNA is TGTGCCAGCAGGAGACAGGTAAATCAGCCCCAGCATTTT. Translating gives CASRRQVNQPQHF.

This clone is deemed medium-sized (0.01 to 0.1%). The V gene is TRBV15, the J gene TRBJ1-6; D unresolved. Germline CDR1 is LNHNV and CDR2 is YYDKDF (reference sequence). The germline V and J ends were trimmed by 0 bases and 6 bases, with 9 bases remaining between them. This CDR3 is 15 amino acids long. In DNA form, the CDR3 reads TGTGCCACCAGCAGAGATCTCGGTATTAATTCACCCCTCCACTTT. This codes for CATSRDLGINSPLHF.

The table lists this clone with a few counts. This sequence joins TRBV7-8 and TRBJ1-1; TRBD1 agrees at 10 bases. The CDR3 runs to 15 residues. With 5 bases clipped from V and 6 bases from J, the junction kept 9 bases outside the gene matches. CDR1 and CDR2 (germline): SGHVS, FQNEAQ. The CDR3 DNA sequence: TGTGCCAGCAGCACGCCGGGACAGGGGTTTTCTGAAGCTTTCTTT. The encoded protein is CASSTPGQGFSEAFF. Filled out from reference TRBV7-8 and TRBJ1-1, the complete variable domain reads GAGVSQSPRYKVAKRGQDVALRCDPISGHVSLFWYQQALGQGPEFLTYFQNEAQLDKSGLPSDRFFAERPEGSVSTLKIQRTQQEDSAVYLCASSTPGQGFSEAFFGQGTRLTVV.

On this clone itself: The same CDR3 is also encoded by other DNA sequences in this sample. The gene calls are TRBV6-5 and TRBJ1-2, with 7 bases identical to TRBD1. The V gene's germline CDR1 is MNHEY and CDR2 SVGAGI. The CDR3 length is 14 residues. V lost 3 bases to trimming and J lost 2 bases; unmatched junction nucleotides: 3. CDR3 nucleotides: TGTGCCAGCAGTTATAGGGGGCCAAACTATGGCTACACCTTC. Its translation is CASSYRGPNYGYTF.

The chain uses TRBV27 and TRBJ1-1, with D unresolved. The ends were cut back, 3 bases at V and 7 bases at J, with 12 bases in the middle. The CDR3 loop spans 13 amino acids. CDR1 MNHEY and CDR2 SMNVEV come from the germline V gene (reference sequence). In DNA, the CDR3 is TGTGCCAGCAGTTTTCTGAACGGGATTGAAGCTTTCTTT. This gives the protein CASSFLNGIEAFF.

The J gene is TRBJ1-6, the V gene TRBV30; D ambiguous. V was shortened by 0 bases and J by 6 bases, with 12 bases between the two germline ends. Germline V gene sequence: CDR1 GTSNPN, CDR2 SVGIG (reference sequence). The CDR3 has 15 residues. The CDR3 here is CAWSVLTGSNSPLHF. Written as DNA, the CDR3 is TGTGCCTGGAGTGTACTGACGGGGAGTAATTCACCCCTCCACTTT.